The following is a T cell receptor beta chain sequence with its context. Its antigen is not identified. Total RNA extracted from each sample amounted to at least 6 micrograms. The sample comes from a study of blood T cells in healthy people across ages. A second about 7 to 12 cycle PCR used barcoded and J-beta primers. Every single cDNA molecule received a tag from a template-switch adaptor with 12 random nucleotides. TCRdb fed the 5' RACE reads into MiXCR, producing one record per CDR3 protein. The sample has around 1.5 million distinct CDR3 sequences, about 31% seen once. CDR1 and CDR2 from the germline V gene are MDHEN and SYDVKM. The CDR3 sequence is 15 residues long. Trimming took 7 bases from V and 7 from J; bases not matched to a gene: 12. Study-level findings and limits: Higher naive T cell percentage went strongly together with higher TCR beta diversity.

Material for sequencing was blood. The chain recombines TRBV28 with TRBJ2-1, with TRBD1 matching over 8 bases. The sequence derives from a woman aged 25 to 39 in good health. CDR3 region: CASTLGRGLGNEQFF. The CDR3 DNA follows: TGTGCCAGCACCTTGGGCAGGGGGCTAGGGAATGAGCAGTTCTTC.